The entry below gives a single TCR beta chain sequence along with its context. The antigen is not known. These data come from a study of CD8+ T cells in alopecia areata. CDR3 length: 15 residues. V lost 0 bases and J lost 3, with 9 bases in between. From germline, CDR1 is SGHRS and CDR2 YFSETQ. Reverse transcribed after extraction, RNA yielded cDNA as the sequencing template. Repertoires were generated with immunoSEQ multiplex PCR, while TCRdb's copy carries only in-frame clones and drops some. The sample includes approximately 150,000 clones, around 57% of them seen just once. The researchers isolated CD4+ and CD8+ T cells from PBMCs by sorting. Study observations and caveats: Scalp samples also contribute reads from the resident alphabeta T cells found in normal skin. Elevated clonality characterized lesional scalp relative to normal scalp, particularly in alopecia totalis/universalis.

This chain links TRBV5-1 with TRBJ2-2, with a possible D match to TRBD1 (6 bases). The sequencing input was CD4+ T cells sorted from blood. This clonotype was obtained from a human donor in good health. The CDR3 sequence is CASSLVGADTGELFF. CDR3 DNA sequence: TGCGCCAGCAGCTTGGTGGGGGCGGACACCGGGGAGCTGTTTTTT. Together with reference TRBV5-1 and TRBJ2-2, the CDR3 gives the full variable domain: KAGVTQTPRYLIKTRGQQVTLSCSPISGHRSVSWYQQTPGQGLQFLFEYFSETQRNKGNFPGRFSGRQFSNSRSEMNVSTLELGDSALYLCASSLVGADTGELFFGEGSRLTVL.